The 28 T cell receptor beta chains given below trace back to one sample, sequenced in a study of graft-versus-host responses after intestinal transplantation. No antigen has been assigned to these receptors. The table came from immunoSEQ multiplex PCR; TCRdb's copy has only in-frame clones and leaves some out. The data contain about 93,000 clones, approximately 78% of them seen just once; the ten biggest clones take up 0.65% to 0.95%. The starting material was unstimulated CD4+ T cells sorted from spleen or lymph node cells, obtained before intestinal transplant. These receptors all come from a human donor who received an intestinal transplant.

V and J are TRBV7-9 and TRBJ2-5; TRBD2 aligns across 8 bases. The J segment lost 4 bases and the V segment lost 0 bases, leaving 1 base of the junction unmatched. Germline V gene data show CDR1 as SEHNR and CDR2 as FQNEAQ (reference sequence). This CDR3 contains 14 residues. This chain's CDR3 is CASSLAAGVETQYF. The CDR3 DNA reads TGTGCCAGCAGCTTAGCAGCGGGGGTAGAGACCCAGTACTTC.

Notes on this clone: One end of the junction does not line up with germline, which may come from a read error. CDR3 sequence reads: CASSLAGGTGELFF. The CDR3 coding sequence is TGTGCCAGCAGCCTAGCGGGGGGGACCGGGGAGCTGTTTTTT. V usage is TRBV7-9 and J usage is TRBJ2-2, with TRBD2 identical over 12 bases. This CDR3 is 14 amino acids long. CDR1 and CDR2 from the germline V gene are SEHNR and FQNEAQ (reference sequence).

This clone was counted a few times. The genes are TRBV14 and TRBJ2-5; 8 bases are shared with TRBD2. Germline V gene data show CDR1 as SGHDN and CDR2 as FVKESK. With 4 bases clipped from V and 5 bases from J, the junction kept 9 bases outside the gene matches. This CDR3 is built from 15 residues. The CDR3 protein is CASSRAGVRGETQYF. The CDR3 DNA follows: TGTGCCAGCAGCCGAGCGGGAGTGAGGGGGGAGACCCAGTACTTC.

The chain combines TRBV18 with TRBJ1-1, with 7 bases matching TRBD1. Losses at the gene ends were 3 bases for V and 0 bases for J; bases not matched to a gene: 7. The CDR3 has 16 amino acids. Germline lookup yields CDR1 KGHSH and CDR2 LQKENI. The CDR3 region has the DNA TGTGCCAGCTCACCTACGGACAGGCCCATGAACACTGAAGCTTTCTTT. Its protein product is CASSPTDRPMNTEAFF. Supplemented by reference TRBV18 and TRBJ1-1, the full variable domain reads NAGVMQNPRHLVRRRGQEARLRCSPMKGHSHVYWYRQLPEEGLKFMVYLQKENIIDESGMPKERFSAEFPKEGPSILRIQQVVRGDSAAYFCASSPTDRPMNTEAFFGQGTRLTVV.

V and J are TRBV5-4 and TRBJ2-5; 12 bases match TRBD1. The CDR3 totals 15 residues. The germline gives CDR1 SGHNT, CDR2 YYREEE (reference sequence). V lost 5 bases, J lost 6 bases, and 8 bases stayed unmatched. DNA of the CDR3: TGTGCCAGCAGACAAAAGGGACAGGGGGCGAAGACCCAGTACTTC. Amino acid sequence: CASRQKGQGAKTQYF.

The chain links TRBV18 to TRBJ2-6; perhaps TRBD1 as D (6 bases). V lost 5 bases and J lost 0, with 17 bases in between. Germline V lookup: CDR1 KGHSH, CDR2 LQKENI. The CDR3 spans 18 residues. The CDR3 nucleotides are TGTGCCAGCTCAACCCGAGGACAGCAATTCTCTGGGGCCAACGTCCTGACTTTC. Protein sequence: CASSTRGQQFSGANVLTF.

This chain joins TRBV2 and TRBJ2-1; weak D call: TRBD1 (7 bases). Per germline, CDR1 SNHLY and CDR2 FYNNEI. This CDR3 spans 17 amino acids. V lost 6 bases and J 10 bases, leaving 28 bases between the germline ends. CDR3 DNA sequence: TGTGCCAGCAGGAGGGGGGCTATTTTGGACAGGCCTGTCGAGCAGTTCTTC. It codes for CASRRGAILDRPVEQFF.

The chain has TRBV5-1 and TRBJ2-5, with D unresolved. Trimming cost V 3 bases and J 1 base, with 7 bases left between them. The germline V gene has CDR1 SGHRS and CDR2 YFSETQ. This CDR3 region has 13 residues. Written as DNA, the CDR3 is TGCGCCAGCAGCTATGGCAGCCAAGAGACCCAGTACTTC. This translates into CASSYGSQETQYF. Full variable domain (outside the CDR3, taken from reference TRBV5-1 and TRBJ2-5): KAGVTQTPRYLIKTRGQQVTLSCSPISGHRSVSWYQQTPGQGLQFLFEYFSETQRNKGNFPGRFSGRQFSNSRSEMNVSTLELGDSALYLCASSYGSQETQYFGPGTRLLVL.

The rearrangement uses TRBV7-9 and TRBJ2-3; TRBD2 matches 9 bases. This CDR3 comprises 15 residues. The germline V gene has CDR1 SEHNR and CDR2 FQNEAQ (reference sequence). Trimming took 4 bases from V and 6 from J; bases not matched to a gene: 8. This CDR3 is CASSSSGVPGDTQYF. Here the CDR3 DNA reads TGTGCCAGCAGCTCTAGCGGGGTCCCAGGGGATACGCAGTATTTT.

This clone was detected only once. The CDR3 DNA reads as TGTGCCAGCAGCTTAGGGCGGGTCCAAGAGACCCAGTACTTC. It yields the protein CASSLGRVQETQYF. The J gene is TRBJ2-5, the V gene TRBV7-9, with D perhaps matching TRBD2 (5 bases). The V and J ends lost 1 base and 1 base respectively, with 7 bases between them. The CDR3 contains 14 residues. Germline CDR1 SEHNR, CDR2 FQNEAQ (reference sequence).

This clone has only a few counts. The chain employs TRBV23-1 and TRBJ2-7; possible D gene TRBD2, 5 bases. TRBV23-1 is placed among ORFs of uncertain function. V was pared by 1 base and J by 3 bases, with 13 bases between. The CDR3 has 15 residues. CDR3 residues: CASSQFEREGYEQYF. The CDR3 DNA sequence: TGCGCCAGCAGTCAATTTGAAAGAGAGGGCTACGAGCAGTACTTC.

This sequence joins TRBV19 and TRBJ1-2; D is unresolved. V lost 6 bases and J 4 bases, leaving 9 bases between the germline ends. The germline V gene encodes CDR1 LNHDA and CDR2 SQIVND (reference sequence). The CDR3 runs to 12 residues. The CDR3 region has the DNA TGTGCCAGTAGACAGTTAACCTATGGCTACACCTTC. Translating it yields CASRQLTYGYTF.

The chain combines TRBV6-4 with TRBJ2-3; no clear D gene. The CDR3 loop spans 14 amino acids. V was pared by 5 bases and J by 3 bases, with 12 bases between. Germline CDR1 is MRHNA and CDR2 is SNTAGT. CDR3 bases: TGTGCCAGCAGTAAGGAGTTTGGGACAGATACGCAGTATTTT. This sequence encodes CASSKEFGTDTQYF.

The CDR3 sequence is CASSPGVGGGETQYF. The CDR3 coding sequence is TGTGCCAGCAGCCCAGGCGTGGGGGGTGGGGAGACCCAGTACTTC. V gene TRBV9 combines with J gene TRBJ2-5; possibly TRBD2 for D (6 bases). The CDR3 extends over 15 amino acids. Germline CDR1 and CDR2: SGDLS and YYNGEE. V was cut by 4 bases and J by 5 bases, with 18 bases left in between.

This clone was detected only a few times. This CDR3 is CASSLDSRETQYF. The CDR3 DNA reads TGTGCCAGCAGCTTGGACAGCAGAGAGACCCAGTACTTC. The V and J genes are TRBV7-9 and TRBJ2-5; weak D call: TRBD1 (6 bases). The V end lost 3 bases, the J end lost 4 bases, and 9 bases lay between the germline ends. The CDR3 is 13 amino acids. Germline V gene data show CDR1 as SEHNR and CDR2 as FQNEAQ (reference sequence).

The chain recombines TRBV5-1 with TRBJ2-3, with 10 nucleotides matching TRBD2. V shed 0 bases, J shed 3 bases, and the junction held 4 bases outside the gene matches. The CDR3 spans 16 residues. Germline V CDR1 and CDR2: SGHRS, YFSETQ. For the CDR3, the DNA is TGCGCCAGCAGCTTGGAGCTAGCGGGAGCTACAGATACGCAGTATTTT. Translation: CASSLELAGATDTQYF.

The chain has TRBV5-4 and TRBJ2-1, with 10 bases identical to TRBD1. The ends lost 4 bases at V and 1 base at J; junction bases unmatched: 5. This CDR3 region has 16 residues. Germline V CDR1 and CDR2: SGHNT, YYREEE (reference sequence). The CDR3 spells CASSLGQGISYNEQFF. CDR3 sequence (DNA): TGTGCCAGCAGCCTGGGACAGGGGATTTCCTACAATGAGCAGTTCTTC.

The chain joins TRBV15 to TRBJ2-3, with 14 bases identical to TRBD2. With 0 bases clipped from V and 4 bases from J, the junction kept 3 bases outside the gene matches. From germline, CDR1 is LNHNV and CDR2 YYDKDF (reference sequence). This CDR3 contains 17 residues. In nucleotides, the CDR3 is TGTGCCACCAGCAGAGAAAGGGGACTAGCGGGAGCAGATACGCAGTATTTT. Encoded protein: CATSRERGLAGADTQYF.

This rearrangement joins TRBV6-1 to TRBJ1-4, with D perhaps matching TRBD1 (5 bases). Germline loops: CDR1 MNHNS, CDR2 SASEGT. Trimming stripped 0 bases from V and 3 bases from J, with 8 bases between. The CDR3 is made up of 15 amino acids. The CDR3 protein is CASSEARGPNEKLFF. CDR3 bases: TGTGCCAGCAGTGAAGCGCGGGGACCTAATGAAAAACTGTTTTTT.

V is TRBV11-2 and J is TRBJ2-1, with 9 bases fitting TRBD2. The J segment lost 0 bases and the V segment lost 0 bases, leaving 12 bases of the junction unmatched. Germline CDR1 SGHAT, CDR2 FQNNGV. The CDR3 has 20 residues. Written as DNA, the CDR3 is TGTGCCAGCAGCTTAGAGGTAGCGGGAGCCCCATTGAGCTCCTACAATGAGCAGTTCTTC. It codes for CASSLEVAGAPLSSYNEQFF. Looking up the rest from reference TRBV11-2 and TRBJ2-1 gives the full variable domain: EAGVAQSPRYKIIEKRQSVAFWCNPISGHATLYWYQQILGQGPKLLIQFQNNGVVDDSQLPKDRFSAERLKGVDSTLKIQPAKLEDSAVYLCASSLEVAGAPLSSYNEQFFGPGTRLTVL.

The V call is TRBV5-5, the J call TRBJ2-1; 7 bases match TRBD2. The V gene end was trimmed by 2 bases and the J gene end by 0 bases; junction bases not matched to a gene: 11. CDR1 is SGHKS and CDR2 is YYEKEE in the germline V gene (reference sequence). The CDR3 contains 18 residues. In DNA, the CDR3 is TGTGCCAGCAGCTTAAAAATGACCGGGACTATCTCCTACAATGAGCAGTTCTTC. Protein sequence: CASSLKMTGTISYNEQFF.

This chain uses TRBV6-4 with TRBJ2-2, with TRBD1 identical over 8 bases. V dropped 4 bases and J dropped 7; count of bases not matched to a gene: 5. The germline gives CDR1 MRHNA, CDR2 SNTAGT. There are 14 residues in the CDR3. The CDR3 is CASSAQGAGGELFF. The CDR3 coding sequence is TGTGCCAGCAGTGCCCAGGGGGCCGGCGGGGAGCTGTTTTTT.

This chain connects TRBV18 to TRBJ2-1; D call uncertain. The CDR3 has 16 residues. V was cut by 0 bases and J by 3 bases, with 12 bases left in between. Germline lookup yields CDR1 KGHSH and CDR2 LQKENI. The CDR3 protein is CASSPPATINYNEQFF. The CDR3 DNA reads TGTGCCAGCTCACCACCGGCCACCATAAACTACAATGAGCAGTTCTTC.

The chain has TRBV30 and TRBJ2-7, with D possibly TRBD2 on 5 matching bases. Germline CDR1 reads GTSNPN; CDR2 reads SVGIG (reference sequence). The CDR3 is made up of 11 amino acids. Trimming stripped 1 base from V and 5 bases from J, with 6 bases between. CDR3: CAWSGRDEQYF. CDR3 coding DNA: TGTGCCTGGAGTGGGCGGGACGAGCAGTACTTC. The full variable domain, completed using reference TRBV30 and TRBJ2-7, is SQTIHQWPATLVQPVGSPLSLECTVEGTSNPNLYWYRQAAGRGLQLLFYSVGIGQISSEVPQNLSASRPQDRQFILSSKKLLLSDSGFYLCAWSGRDEQYFGPGTRLTVT.

In this sample, this clone turned up once. This sequence joins TRBV5-4 and TRBJ2-7; a possible D gene is TRBD1 (6 bases). The CDR3 runs to 12 residues. Trimming cost V 3 bases and J 3 bases, with 7 bases left between them. From germline, CDR1 is SGHNT and CDR2 YYREEE (reference sequence). The CDR3 DNA is TGTGCCAGCAGCTGGGACAACTACGAGCAGTACTTC. Translation gives CASSWDNYEQYF.

This clone was recorded once. The rearrangement joins TRBV15 to TRBJ2-7; 9 bases map to TRBD1. Per germline, CDR1 LNHNV and CDR2 YYDKDF (reference sequence). After removal of 3 bases from V and 4 bases from J, the junction contained 19 bases not matched to a gene. The CDR3 contains 19 residues. The CDR3 DNA is TGTGCCACCAGCAGGGCCCCGAAGACAGGGGGGACTCGAACGTACGAGCAGTACTTC. Its protein product is CATSRAPKTGGTRTYEQYF.

Worth noting for this clone: Other DNA sequences in the sample encode the same CDR3. The V call is TRBV11-2, the J call TRBJ2-3; 7 positions agree with TRBD2. Germline V gene lookup returns CDR1 SGHAT and CDR2 FQNNGV. With V trimmed by 4 bases and J by 0 bases, 4 bases remained unmatched. The CDR3 sequence is 15 residues long. CDR3 nucleotide sequence: TGTGCCAGCAGCTCAAGACTAGCTAGCACAGATACGCAGTATTTT. It is translated as CASSSRLASTDTQYF. Full variable domain (missing parts from reference TRBV11-2 and TRBJ2-3): EAGVAQSPRYKIIEKRQSVAFWCNPISGHATLYWYQQILGQGPKLLIQFQNNGVVDDSQLPKDRFSAERLKGVDSTLKIQPAKLEDSAVYLCASSSRLASTDTQYFGPGTRLTVL.

The chain links TRBV15 to TRBJ2-2; 7 nucleotides agree with TRBD2. Germline V gene lookup returns CDR1 LNHNV and CDR2 YYDKDF (reference sequence). This CDR3 spans 15 amino acids. V trimming: 3 bases; J trimming: 7 bases; junction bases outside the gene matches: 8. The CDR3 DNA reads as TGTGCCACCAGCAGGGGAGGACTAGGAGGCGGGGAGCTGTTTTTT. This encodes CATSRGGLGGGELFF.